One T cell receptor (beta chain) is described in this entry. Its antigen is not identified. Using immunoSEQ multiplex PCR, the repertoire was profiled, and TCRdb retains in-frame clones only, with some absent. In the table there are about 54,000 clones, under 95% of which are singletons. Per the germline V gene, CDR1 is SGHRS and CDR2 is YFSETQ. The V segment lost 3 bases and the J segment 3 bases; nucleotides outside the gene matches: 14. The CDR3 consists of 17 residues. The entry originates in a study of OX40 agonist ivuxolimab in advanced cancers. Study-wide context: The mean age was roughly 60 years, ranging from about 20 to 79, with roughly four fifths of participants male. Treatment received earlier with anti-PD-1, anti-PD-L1 or anti-CTLA-4 agents was allowed, and over 30% had some. Study-wide points: At doses 0.1 to 3.0 mg/kg, CD4+ and CD8+ clones expanded.

Systemic immunosuppression or autoimmune disease history was grounds to exclude patients. The TCR was taken from an adult with an advanced solid tumor such as melanoma, head and neck, liver or kidney cancer. The sequenced sample was CD4+ or CD8+ T cells sorted from blood, obtained in a trial of the OX40 agonist ivuxolimab. The chain uses TRBV5-1 and TRBJ2-7, with TRBD1 matching 8 bases. The CDR3 here is CASSWDRTGLTIYEQYF. The DNA of the CDR3 is TGCGCCAGCAGCTGGGATAGGACAGGGTTAACTATCTACGAGCAGTACTTC.